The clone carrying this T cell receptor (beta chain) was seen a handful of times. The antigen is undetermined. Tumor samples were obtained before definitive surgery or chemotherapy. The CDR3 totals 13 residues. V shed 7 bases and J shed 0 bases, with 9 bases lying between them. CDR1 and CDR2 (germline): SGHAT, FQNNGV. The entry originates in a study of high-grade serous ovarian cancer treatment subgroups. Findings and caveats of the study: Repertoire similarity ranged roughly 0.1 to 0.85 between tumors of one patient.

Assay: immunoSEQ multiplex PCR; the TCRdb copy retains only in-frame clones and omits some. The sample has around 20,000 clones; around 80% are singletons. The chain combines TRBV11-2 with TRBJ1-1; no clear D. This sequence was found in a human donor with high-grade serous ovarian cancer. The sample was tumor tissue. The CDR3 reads CASTLSLNTEAFF. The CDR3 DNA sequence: TGTGCCAGCACCCTAAGTTTGAACACTGAAGCTTTCTTT.